These 27 T cell receptor beta chains originate from one sample sequenced in a study of T-cell memory formation after mild COVID-19. TCRdb redid the calling of the 5' RACE reads with MiXCR, one entry per CDR3 protein. Among about 390,000 distinct CDR3 sequences listed, about 16% were seen once. The material sequenced was PBMCs or a T cell subset sorted from them (not recorded which). Source of these receptors: a young man who had mild COVID-19 (a few samples of this study predate the infection). Cell type and time point are not known.

The chain employs TRBV18 and TRBJ2-7; 7 bases fit TRBD2. This CDR3 has 12 residues. Germline CDR1 and CDR2: KGHSH and LQKENI. V dropped 5 bases and J dropped 5; count of bases not matched to a gene: 3. The CDR3 DNA is TGTGCCAGCTCAGAGACTAGCCACGAGCAGTACTTC. Encoded protein: CASSETSHEQYF.

This chain joins TRBV5-4 and TRBJ1-2; a weak D match, TRBD1 (6 bases). With 2 bases removed from V and 4 bases from J, the gap between germline ends came to 12 bases. The CDR3 runs 14 residues. CDR1 and CDR2 from the germline V gene are SGHNT and YYREEE (reference sequence). This CDR3 is CASSFGRGRYGYTF. CDR3 DNA: TGTGCCAGCAGCTTCGGGCGGGGGCGCTATGGCTACACCTTC.

The chain employs TRBV5-6 and TRBJ2-1; TRBD2 might be the D (5 bases). The germline CDR1 and CDR2 sequences are SGHDT and YYEEEE. V lost 4 bases, J lost 5 bases, and 13 bases lay in between. CDR3 size: 14 residues. The CDR3 nucleotides read TGTGCCAGCAGCCCCAGAGGGTCCGACAATGAGCAGTTCTTC. Amino acid sequence: CASSPRGSDNEQFF.

The chain has TRBV12-3 or TRBV12-4 and TRBJ1-4; weak D call: TRBD1 (5 bases). With 6 bases removed from V and 8 bases from J, the gap between germline ends came to 16 bases. The CDR3 is 14 amino acids. CDR3 sequence (DNA): TGTGCCAGCAGCCCCGCGAGCGGGGACGAAAAACTGTTTTTT. This sequence encodes CASSPASGDEKLFF.

The chain joins TRBV18 to TRBJ1-1; D perhaps matches TRBD1 (5 bases). Germline values: CDR1 KGHSH, CDR2 LQKENI. V dropped 2 bases and J dropped 5 bases, with 12 bases sitting between them. The CDR3 is 14 amino acids. The CDR3 region has the DNA TGTGCCAGCTCACCATACGGGGCAAGAACTGAAGCTTTCTTT. Translating gives CASSPYGARTEAFF.

This clonotype has a handful of counts. The chain is built from TRBV7-9 and TRBJ1-5; TRBD1 matches at 9 bases. CDR1 SEHNR and CDR2 FQNEAQ come from the germline V gene (reference sequence). With 2 bases clipped from V and 7 bases from J, the junction kept 12 bases outside the gene matches. The CDR3 totals 17 residues. The CDR3, as DNA: TGTGCCAGCAGCTTAAGGTTAAGGACAGGGGTCGAACAGCCCCAGCATTTT. Translated, it gives CASSLRLRTGVEQPQHF.

This clonotype was counted a few times. The rearrangement joins TRBV4-1 to TRBJ1-2; no clear D gene. The CDR3 sequence is 15 residues long. The ends were cut back, 1 base at V and 5 bases at J, with 14 bases in the middle. CDR1 and CDR2 from the germline V gene are MGHRA and YSYEKL. The DNA for the CDR3 is TGCGCCAGCAGCCAAGCCCCCAGCCGTTCATATGGCTACACCTTC. Protein sequence: CASSQAPSRSYGYTF.

This clonotype was detected only a few times. The V and J genes are TRBV3-1 and TRBJ2-5, with D perhaps TRBD1 (5 bases). Germline CDR1 reads LGHDT; CDR2 reads YNNKEL (reference sequence). V dropped 4 bases and J dropped 2 bases, with 14 bases sitting between them. The CDR3 sequence is 15 residues long. DNA for the CDR3: TGTGCCAGCAGCCCTCCTTGGGGCGCGCAAGAGACCCAGTACTTC. Protein sequence: CASSPPWGAQETQYF.

This chain links TRBV7-2 with TRBJ2-3; D may be TRBD1 or TRBD2 (5 bases each). The CDR3 has 16 amino acids. Trimming removed 2 bases from V and 4 bases from J, with 16 bases in between. Looked up from germline, CDR1 is SGHTA and CDR2 is FQGNSA. The CDR3, as DNA: TGTGCCAGCAGCTTATGGGCCAGGGCGGGCCCAGATACGCAGTATTTT. Protein sequence: CASSLWARAGPDTQYF.

The chain has TRBV7-9 and TRBJ2-7; 9 bases line up with TRBD1. The CDR3 consists of 15 residues. Germline-derived CDR1 and CDR2 are SEHNR and FQNEAQ (reference sequence). V gave up 5 bases and J gave up 2 bases; unmatched junction bases: 7. The CDR3 loop is CASSPSGTGTYEQYF. In nucleotides, the CDR3 is TGTGCCAGCAGCCCTTCCGGGACAGGGACCTACGAGCAGTACTTC.

The chain uses TRBV4-2 and TRBJ1-6, with 7 bases matching TRBD1. CDR1 is LGHNA and CDR2 is YNFKEQ in the germline V gene. The junction had 8 bases not matched to a gene; V was cut back by 4 bases and J by 11 bases. CDR3 size: 14 residues. The CDR3 sequence is CASSREVQGTPLHF. The CDR3 DNA reads as TGTGCCAGCAGCCGGGAGGTACAGGGGACACCCCTCCACTTT.

This rearrangement joins TRBV7-2 to TRBJ1-4; 9 bases line up with TRBD1. Germline V gene sequence: CDR1 SGHTA, CDR2 FQGNSA. J lost 10 bases, V lost 5 bases, and 8 bases had no gene match. The CDR3 totals 14 residues. The chain's CDR3 is CASSRGQGSGKLFF. The CDR3, as DNA: TGTGCCAGCAGCCGGGGACAGGGCTCGGGAAAACTGTTTTTT.

This clonotype was seen a handful of times. The chain couples TRBV12-3 or TRBV12-4 to TRBJ1-6; a weak D match, TRBD1 (5 bases). CDR3 size: 14 residues. The V gene lost 3 bases and the J gene lost 7 bases, with 10 bases spanning the gap. As DNA, the CDR3 is TGTGCCAGCAGTTTCCAGGGCTTCAATTCACCCCTCCACTTT. The encoded protein is CASSFQGFNSPLHF.

This chain links TRBV15 with TRBJ2-5; 7 bases fit TRBD2. This CDR3 comprises 13 residues. Germline loops: CDR1 LNHNV, CDR2 YYDKDF (reference sequence). The ends lost 1 base at V and 4 bases at J; junction bases unmatched: 0. The CDR3 spells CATSRGGGETQYF. The CDR3 region has the DNA TGTGCCACCAGCAGAGGGGGGGGAGAGACCCAGTACTTC.

This chain connects TRBV27 to TRBJ2-2, with D uncertain. The CDR3 is 12 residues long. Germline V gene data show CDR1 as MNHEY and CDR2 as SMNVEV (reference sequence). The V gene lost 3 bases and the J gene lost 8 bases, with 7 bases spanning the gap. In nucleotides, the CDR3 is TGTGCCAGCAGTTTCTGGTCAGGGGAGCTGTTTTTT. Its translation is CASSFWSGELFF.

Concerning this clonotype: One end of the junction varies from germline; a read error may be responsible. The J gene is TRBJ1-2, the V gene TRBV7-9, with TRBD1 identical over 7 bases. Looked up from germline, CDR1 is SEHNR and CDR2 is FQNEAQ (reference sequence). This CDR3 has 14 amino acids. CDR3 residues: CASSVAATGYGYTF. Written as DNA, the CDR3 is TGTGCCAGCAGCGTAGCTGCGACAGGGTATGGCTACACCTTC.

This clonotype was picked up a small number of times. The chain couples TRBV7-9 to TRBJ2-3; 9 bases fit TRBD2. The CDR3 is made up of 15 amino acids. CDR1 SEHNR and CDR2 FQNEAQ come from the germline V gene (reference sequence). V was clipped by 3 bases and J by 7 bases; unmatched bases: 8. This chain's CDR3 is CASSFSLAGRNTQYF. CDR3 nucleotides: TGTGCCAGCAGCTTTTCACTAGCGGGTAGGAATACGCAGTATTTT.

This clonotype was recorded a few times. The rearrangement uses TRBV6-4 and TRBJ2-2; TRBD2 matches at 9 bases. The germline gives CDR1 MRHNA, CDR2 SNTAGT. Trimming cost V 3 bases and J 6 bases; bases outside gene matches: 8. The CDR3 has 16 residues. As DNA, the CDR3 is TGTGCCAGCAGTGAAGTGCGGGGGGGCCAAGCCGGGGAGCTGTTTTTT. Its protein is CASSEVRGGQAGELFF.

As for this clonotype: With a much larger clone just one base away, this may be a read error. The rearrangement joins TRBV15 to TRBJ2-3; no clear D. The CDR3 length is 12 residues. Per germline, CDR1 LNHNV and CDR2 YYDKDF (reference sequence). V was pared by 0 bases and J by 3 bases, with 1 base between. The CDR3 protein is CATSRETDTQYF. Written as DNA, the CDR3 is TGTGCCACCAGCAGAGAAACAGATACGCAGTATTTT.

This clonotype has just a few counts. The chain carries TRBV12-3 or TRBV12-4 and TRBJ1-5, with 7 bases that match TRBD1. The CDR3 is 13 residues long. The V and J ends lost 8 bases and 7 bases, in that order; junction bases with no gene match: 8. CDR3 sequence (DNA): TGTGCCAGCTCCCTTGGGGGACAGCAGCCCCAGCATTTT. Translation: CASSLGGQQPQHF.

This clonotype was seen at least ten times. The V gene is TRBV5-1, the J gene TRBJ2-3; 8 bases agree with TRBD2. The length of the CDR3 is 15 residues. Germline V gene sequence: CDR1 SGHRS, CDR2 YFSETQ. With 5 bases clipped from V and 0 bases from J, the junction kept 5 bases outside the gene matches. This CDR3 reads CASRSLAGSTDTQYF. DNA for the CDR3: TGCGCCAGCAGGTCGTTAGCGGGGAGCACAGATACGCAGTATTTT.

The chain is built from TRBV14 and TRBJ2-5, with D possibly TRBD1 on 6 matching bases. The CDR3 loop spans 13 amino acids. Germline V gives CDR1 SGHDN, CDR2 FVKESK. With 2 bases removed from V and 4 bases from J, the gap between germline ends came to 8 bases. The CDR3 region is CASSQLQGETQYF. The DNA of the CDR3 is TGTGCCAGCAGCCAACTACAGGGAGAGACCCAGTACTTC.

The chain couples TRBV6-5 to TRBJ2-7, with D tentatively TRBD1 (6 bases). Deletions cut 3 bases from V and 6 bases from J, with 18 bases between. There are 15 residues in the CDR3. The germline CDR1 and CDR2 sequences are MNHEY and SVGAGI. CDR3 region: CASSYSSGAPREQYF. CDR3 nucleotides: TGTGCCAGCAGTTATTCATCAGGGGCCCCCCGCGAGCAGTACTTC.

The genes are TRBV7-2 and TRBJ2-4; 7 bases fit TRBD1. With V trimmed by 3 bases and J by 1 base, 3 bases remained unmatched. This CDR3 comprises 15 residues. Germline CDR1 and CDR2: SGHTA and FQGNSA. In nucleotides, the CDR3 is TGTGCCAGCAGCTTTATACAGGGGGCCAAAAACATTCAGTACTTC. Its protein product is CASSFIQGAKNIQYF. Supplemented by reference TRBV7-2 and TRBJ2-4, the full variable domain reads GAGVSQSPSNKVTEKGKDVELRCDPISGHTALYWYRQSLGQGLEFLIYFQGNSAPDKSGLPSDRFSAERTGGSVSTLTIQRTQQEDSAVYLCASSFIQGAKNIQYFGAGTRLSVL.

This chain uses TRBV20-1 with TRBJ2-4; 7 bases agree with TRBD1. Trimming at V came to 5 bases and at J to 2 bases, leaving 6 bases not matched to a gene. There are 14 residues in the CDR3. Looked up from germline, CDR1 is DFQATT and CDR2 is SNEGSKA (reference sequence). The CDR3 DNA follows: TGCAGTGCTGGCCCGACAGGGACCAAAAACATTCAGTACTTC. Amino acids: CSAGPTGTKNIQYF.

This clonotype was counted a few times. V gene TRBV6-2 or TRBV6-3 combines with J gene TRBJ2-1, with D unresolved. CDR1 and CDR2 from the germline V gene are MNHEY and SVGEGT. The V end lost 2 bases, the J end lost 5 bases, and 10 bases lay between the germline ends. CDR3 length: 14 residues. The CDR3, as DNA: TGTGCCAGCAGTTACGAGGTAGGGAACAATGAGCAGTTCTTC. Protein sequence: CASSYEVGNNEQFF.

The chain carries TRBV29-1 and TRBJ1-6; TRBD1 matches at 10 bases. This CDR3 is 13 amino acids long. Germline V CDR1 and CDR2: SQVTM, ANQGSEA. V was pared by 5 bases and J by 6 bases, with 1 base of the junction left unmatched. CDR3 in DNA: TGCAGCGTTAGGGACAGGGGTAATTCACCCCTCCACTTT. Protein: CSVRDRGNSPLHF.